One TCR beta chain is described in this entry. The sample originates from a study of blood T cell repertoires in COVID-19. V lost 4 bases to trimming and J lost 1 base; unmatched junction nucleotides: 4. The CDR3 is 15 amino acids. Germline lookup yields CDR1 LNHDA and CDR2 SQIVND (reference sequence). The table came from immunoSEQ multiplex PCR; TCRdb's copy has only in-frame clones and leaves some out. The sample yields over 200,000 clones, 84% seen once. The sequence derives from a man aged 60 to 75 who had recovered from COVID-19. This chain links TRBV19 with TRBJ1-1, with 9 bases fitting TRBD1. The sample was PBMCs or T cells enriched from blood (not recorded which). The chain's CDR3 is CASSTEDRGNTEAFF. CDR3 nucleotides: TGTGCCAGTAGTACCGAGGACAGGGGGAACACTGAAGCTTTCTTT.